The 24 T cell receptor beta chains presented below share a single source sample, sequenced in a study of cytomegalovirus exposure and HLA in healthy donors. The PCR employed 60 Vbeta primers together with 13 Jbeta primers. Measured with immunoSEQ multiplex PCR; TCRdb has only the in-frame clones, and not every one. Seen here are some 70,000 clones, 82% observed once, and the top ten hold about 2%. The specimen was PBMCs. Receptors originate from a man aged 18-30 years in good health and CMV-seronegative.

CDR3 sequence reads: CATRETGAYGYTF. The CDR3 DNA follows: TGTGCCACCAGAGAGACAGGGGCCTATGGCTACACCTTC. The V and J genes are TRBV15 and TRBJ1-2, with 8 nucleotides matching TRBD1. The V gene's germline CDR1 is LNHNV and CDR2 YYDKDF (reference sequence). The ends lost 6 bases at V and 4 bases at J; junction bases unmatched: 4. This CDR3 contains 13 residues.

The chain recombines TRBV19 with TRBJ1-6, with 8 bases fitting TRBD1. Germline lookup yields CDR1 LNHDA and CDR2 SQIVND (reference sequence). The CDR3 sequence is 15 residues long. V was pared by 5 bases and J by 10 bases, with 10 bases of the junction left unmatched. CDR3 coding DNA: TGTGCCAGTAGTGTGGACAGGGCGCCGTCATCACCCCTCCACTTT. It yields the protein CASSVDRAPSSPLHF.

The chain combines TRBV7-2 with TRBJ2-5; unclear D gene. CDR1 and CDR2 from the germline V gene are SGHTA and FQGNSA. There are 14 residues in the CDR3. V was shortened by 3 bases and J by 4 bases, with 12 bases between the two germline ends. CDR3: CASSFYSWAETQYF. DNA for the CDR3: TGTGCCAGCAGCTTTTATTCCTGGGCAGAGACCCAGTACTTC.

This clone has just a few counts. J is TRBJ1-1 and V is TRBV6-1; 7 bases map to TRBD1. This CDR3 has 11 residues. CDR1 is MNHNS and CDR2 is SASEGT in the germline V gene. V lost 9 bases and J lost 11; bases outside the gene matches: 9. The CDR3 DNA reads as TGTGCCAGTACGGACAGGTTTCGGGCTTTCTTT. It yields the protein CASTDRFRAFF.

CDR3 sequence (DNA): TGTGCCAGCAGTTTTCAGGGCACTGAAGCTTTCTTT. This gives the protein CASSFQGTEAFF. The J gene is TRBJ1-1, the V gene TRBV27; weak D call: TRBD1 (5 bases). The CDR3 runs to 12 residues. Trimming shortened V by 3 bases and J by 4 bases, and 6 bases separated the two germline ends. The germline V gene encodes CDR1 MNHEY and CDR2 SMNVEV (reference sequence).

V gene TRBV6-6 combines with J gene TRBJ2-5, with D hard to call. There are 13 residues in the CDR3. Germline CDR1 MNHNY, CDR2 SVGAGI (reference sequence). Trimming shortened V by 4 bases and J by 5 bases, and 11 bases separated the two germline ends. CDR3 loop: CASSSRQMETQYF. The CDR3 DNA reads TGTGCCAGCAGTTCTAGGCAGATGGAGACCCAGTACTTC.

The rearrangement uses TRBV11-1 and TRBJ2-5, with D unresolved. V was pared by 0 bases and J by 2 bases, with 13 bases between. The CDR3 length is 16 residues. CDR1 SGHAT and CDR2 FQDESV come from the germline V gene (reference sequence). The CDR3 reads CASSLARVLRQETQYF. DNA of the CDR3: TGTGCCAGCAGCTTAGCTCGGGTATTGAGGCAAGAGACCCAGTACTTC.

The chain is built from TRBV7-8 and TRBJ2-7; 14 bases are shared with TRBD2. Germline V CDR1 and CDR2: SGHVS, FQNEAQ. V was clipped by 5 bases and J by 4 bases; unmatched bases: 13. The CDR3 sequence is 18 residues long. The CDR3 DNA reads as TGTGCCAGCAGCCCAGCCCCGGGACTAGCGGGAGATTTATACGAGCAGTACTTC. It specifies CASSPAPGLAGDLYEQYF.

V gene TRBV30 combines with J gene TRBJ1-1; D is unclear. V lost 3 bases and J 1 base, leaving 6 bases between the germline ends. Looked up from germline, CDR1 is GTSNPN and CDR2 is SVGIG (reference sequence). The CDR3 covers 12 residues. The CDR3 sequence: CAWRPQNTEAFF. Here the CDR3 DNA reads TGTGCCTGGAGACCACAGAACACTGAAGCTTTCTTT.

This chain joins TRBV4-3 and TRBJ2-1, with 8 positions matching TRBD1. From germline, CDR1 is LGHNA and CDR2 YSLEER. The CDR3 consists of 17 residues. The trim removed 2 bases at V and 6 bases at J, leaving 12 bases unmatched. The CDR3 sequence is CASSQNRGSLARNEQFF. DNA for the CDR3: TGCGCCAGCAGCCAAAACAGGGGGTCCTTAGCTCGCAATGAGCAGTTCTTC.

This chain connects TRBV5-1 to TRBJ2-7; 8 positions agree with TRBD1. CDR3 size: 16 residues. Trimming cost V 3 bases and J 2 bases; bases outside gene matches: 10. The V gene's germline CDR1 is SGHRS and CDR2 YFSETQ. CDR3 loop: CASSSVTGTGPYEQYF. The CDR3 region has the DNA TGCGCCAGCAGCTCGGTCACCGGGACAGGTCCCTACGAGCAGTACTTC.

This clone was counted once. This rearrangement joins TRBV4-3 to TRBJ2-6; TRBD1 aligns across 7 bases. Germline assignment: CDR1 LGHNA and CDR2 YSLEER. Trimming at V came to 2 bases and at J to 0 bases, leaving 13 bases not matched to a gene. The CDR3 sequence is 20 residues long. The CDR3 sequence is CASSQLPGQSLSSGANVLTF. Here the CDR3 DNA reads TGCGCCAGCAGCCAACTTCCGGGACAGAGTCTCAGCTCTGGGGCCAACGTCCTGACTTTC.

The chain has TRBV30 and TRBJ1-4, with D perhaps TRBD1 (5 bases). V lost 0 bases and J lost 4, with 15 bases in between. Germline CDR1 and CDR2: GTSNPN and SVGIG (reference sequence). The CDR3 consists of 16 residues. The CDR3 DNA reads TGTGCCTGGAGTGTAGAATTTGGGACTCTTAATGAAAAACTGTTTTTT. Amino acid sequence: CAWSVEFGTLNEKLFF.

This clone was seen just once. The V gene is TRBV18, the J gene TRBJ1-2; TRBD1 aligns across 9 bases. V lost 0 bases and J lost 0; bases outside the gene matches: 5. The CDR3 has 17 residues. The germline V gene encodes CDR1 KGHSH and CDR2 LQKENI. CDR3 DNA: TGTGCCAGCTCACCACCGACAGGGGGGACAGCTAACTATGGCTACACCTTC. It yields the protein CASSPPTGGTANYGYTF.

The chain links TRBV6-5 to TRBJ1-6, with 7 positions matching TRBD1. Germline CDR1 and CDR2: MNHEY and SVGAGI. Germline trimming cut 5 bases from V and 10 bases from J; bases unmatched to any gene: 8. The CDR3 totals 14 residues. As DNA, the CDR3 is TGTGCCAGCAGTATTGGACAGGAAGTATCACCCCTCCACTTT. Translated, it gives CASSIGQEVSPLHF.

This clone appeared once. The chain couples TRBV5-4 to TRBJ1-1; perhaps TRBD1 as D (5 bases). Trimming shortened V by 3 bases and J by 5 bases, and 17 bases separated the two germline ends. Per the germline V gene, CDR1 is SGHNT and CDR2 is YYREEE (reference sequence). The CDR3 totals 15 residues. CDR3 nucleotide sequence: TGTGCCAGCAGCTCAGGGATTGATTCTCGGACTGAAGCTTTCTTT. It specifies CASSSGIDSRTEAFF.

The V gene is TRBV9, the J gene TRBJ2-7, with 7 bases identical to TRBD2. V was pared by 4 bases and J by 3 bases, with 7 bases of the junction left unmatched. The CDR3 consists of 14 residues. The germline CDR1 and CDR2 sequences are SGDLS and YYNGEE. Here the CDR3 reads CASSPSGKIYEQYF. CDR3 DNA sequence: TGTGCCAGCAGCCCTAGCGGAAAAATCTACGAGCAGTACTTC. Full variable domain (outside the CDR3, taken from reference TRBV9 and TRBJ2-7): DSGVTQTPKHLITATGQRVTLRCSPRSGDLSVYWYQQSLDQGLQFLIQYYNGEERAKGNILERFSAQQFPDLHSELNLSSLELGDSALYFCASSPSGKIYEQYFGPGTRLTVT.

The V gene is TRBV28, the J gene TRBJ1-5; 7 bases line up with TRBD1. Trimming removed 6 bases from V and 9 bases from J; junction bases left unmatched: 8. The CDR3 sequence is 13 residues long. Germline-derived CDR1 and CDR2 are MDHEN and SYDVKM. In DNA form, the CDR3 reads TGTGCCAGCAGGAGACAGGGACGTAGGCCCCAGCATTTT. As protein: CASRRQGRRPQHF. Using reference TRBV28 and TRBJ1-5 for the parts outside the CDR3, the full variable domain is DVKVTQSSRYLVKRTGEKVFLECVQDMDHENMFWYRQDPGLGLRLIYFSYDVKMKEKGDIPEGYSVSREKKERFSLILESASTNQTSMYLCASRRQGRRPQHFGDGTRLSIL.

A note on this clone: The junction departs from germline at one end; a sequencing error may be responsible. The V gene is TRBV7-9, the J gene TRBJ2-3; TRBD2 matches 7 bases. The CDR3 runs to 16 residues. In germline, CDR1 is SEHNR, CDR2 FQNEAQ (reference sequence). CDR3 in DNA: TGTTCCAGCAGCTCCAAGCGGGGTAAACCTACAGATACGCAGTATTTT. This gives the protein CSSSSKRGKPTDTQYF.

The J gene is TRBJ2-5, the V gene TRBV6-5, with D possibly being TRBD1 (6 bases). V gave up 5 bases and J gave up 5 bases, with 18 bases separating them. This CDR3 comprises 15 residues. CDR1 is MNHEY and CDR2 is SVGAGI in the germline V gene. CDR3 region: CASSLILTGTETQYF. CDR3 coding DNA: TGTGCCAGCAGTCTCATCTTGACAGGCACGGAGACCCAGTACTTC.

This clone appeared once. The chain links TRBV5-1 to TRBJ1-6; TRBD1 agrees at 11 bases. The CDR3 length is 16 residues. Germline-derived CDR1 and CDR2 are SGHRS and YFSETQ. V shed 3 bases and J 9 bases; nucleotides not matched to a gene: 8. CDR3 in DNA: TGCGCCAGCAGCTCCGGACAGGGGGCAGCGGGTTCACCCCTCCACTTT. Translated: CASSSGQGAAGSPLHF.

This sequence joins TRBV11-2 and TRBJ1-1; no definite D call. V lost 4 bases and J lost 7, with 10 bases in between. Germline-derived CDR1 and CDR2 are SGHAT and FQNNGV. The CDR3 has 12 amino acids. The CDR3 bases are TGTGCCAGCAGCTCTAGCGGGTATGAAGCTTTCTTT. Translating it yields CASSSSGYEAFF.

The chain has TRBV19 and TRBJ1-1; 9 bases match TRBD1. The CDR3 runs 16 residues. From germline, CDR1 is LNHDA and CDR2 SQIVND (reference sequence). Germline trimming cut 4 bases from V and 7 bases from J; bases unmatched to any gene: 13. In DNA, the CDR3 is TGTGCCAGTAGTACACGGGACAGGGTCGGGGCCTTTGAAGCTTTCTTT. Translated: CASSTRDRVGAFEAFF. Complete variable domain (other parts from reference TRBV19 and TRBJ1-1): DGGITQSPKYLFRKEGQNVTLSCEQNLNHDAMYWYRQDPGQGLRLIYYSQIVNDFQKGDIAEGYSVSREKKESFPLTVTSAQKNPTAFYLCASSTRDRVGAFEAFFGQGTRLTVV.

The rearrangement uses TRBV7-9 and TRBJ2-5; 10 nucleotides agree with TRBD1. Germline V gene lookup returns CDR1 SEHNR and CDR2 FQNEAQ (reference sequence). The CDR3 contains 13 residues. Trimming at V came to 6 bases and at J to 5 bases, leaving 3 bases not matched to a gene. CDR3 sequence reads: CASRMGQGETQYF. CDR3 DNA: TGTGCCAGCAGGATGGGACAGGGGGAGACCCAGTACTTC.